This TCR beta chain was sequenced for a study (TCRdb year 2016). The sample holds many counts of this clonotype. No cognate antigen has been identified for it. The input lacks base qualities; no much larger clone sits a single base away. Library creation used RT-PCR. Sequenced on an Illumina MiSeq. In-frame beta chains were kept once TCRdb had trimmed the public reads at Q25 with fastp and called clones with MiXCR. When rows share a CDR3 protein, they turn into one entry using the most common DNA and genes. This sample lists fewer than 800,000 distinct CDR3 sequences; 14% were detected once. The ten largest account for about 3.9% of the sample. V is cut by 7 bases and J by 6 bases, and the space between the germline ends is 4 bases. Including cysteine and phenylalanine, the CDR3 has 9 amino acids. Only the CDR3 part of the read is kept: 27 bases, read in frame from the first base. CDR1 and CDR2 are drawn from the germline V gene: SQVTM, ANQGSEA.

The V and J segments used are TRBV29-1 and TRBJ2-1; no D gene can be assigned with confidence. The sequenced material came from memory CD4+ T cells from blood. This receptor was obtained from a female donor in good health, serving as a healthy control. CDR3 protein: CSAGNEQFF. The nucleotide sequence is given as TGCAGCGCCGGCAATGAGCAGTTCTTC.